This T cell receptor (beta chain) was sequenced in a study of graft-versus-host responses after intestinal transplantation. On the study more broadly: Recipients got multivisceral, liver-intestinal, or isolated intestinal transplants. Anti-thymocyte globulin induction preceded approximately three years of tacrolimus and steroid maintenance in all recipients.

Using immunoSEQ multiplex PCR, the repertoire was profiled, and TCRdb retains in-frame clones only, with some absent. The sample gives under 150,000 clones, approximately 94% of which show up once; over 0.15% is in the top ten. About this clone: Its antigen is still unknown.

Trimming took off 5 bases at V and 0 bases at J, with 26 bases between the two ends. The germline CDR1 and CDR2 sequences are SQVTM and ANQGSEA. The CDR3 runs to 19 residues. Sequencing used unstimulated CD4+ T cells sorted from spleen or lymph node cells, obtained before intestinal transplant. The chain links TRBV29-1 to TRBJ2-1, with D possibly TRBD2 on 7 matching bases. The TCR originated in a human donor who received an intestinal transplant. The CDR3 sequence is CSVWAGGGGGYSSYNEQFF. CDR3 nucleotide sequence: TGCAGCGTTTGGGCTGGGGGAGGGGGGGGCTATAGCTCCTACAATGAGCAGTTCTTC.